The following is a T cell receptor beta chain sequence with its context. The sample originates from a study of CD8 T cells in Susac syndrome. The CDR3 loop spans 16 amino acids. Losses at the gene ends were 6 bases for V and 3 bases for J; bases not matched to a gene: 13. Germline V gene data show CDR1 as LNHDA and CDR2 as SQIVND (reference sequence). Reverse transcription used 0.5 to 1 ug RNA and random hexamers. TCRdb independently ran MiXCR on the immunoSEQ multiplex PCR reads; one entry per CDR3 protein. The sample holds roughly 300,000 distinct CDR3 sequences, 70% to 90% seen once. The V and J genes are TRBV19 and TRBJ1-1; 7 bases agree with TRBD1. The receptor comes from a human donor with multiple sclerosis. The sequenced material came from CD8+ T cells from PBMCs. The chain's CDR3 is CASRRAPGQIYTEAFF. The DNA of the CDR3 is TGTGCCAGTAGGAGAGCGCCGGGACAGATCTACACTGAAGCTTTCTTT.